The table lists the clone carrying this T cell receptor beta chain with a few counts. The antigen is undetermined. CDR3 length equals 14 residues. The germline CDR1 and CDR2 sequences are SGHTA and FQGTGA. Unmatched junction bases numbered 5, after V lost 2 bases and J lost 5 bases. The cohort excluded patients with autoimmune disease history or systemic immunosuppression. Sampling of blood occurred at baseline, cycle 4 day 1, and cycle 7 day 1. Measured with immunoSEQ multiplex PCR; TCRdb has only the in-frame clones, and not every one. Counted here are 70,000 to 90,000 clones, about 88% occurring once; the ten biggest clones make up nearly 8%. The sample comes from a study of OX40 agonist ivuxolimab in advanced cancers. Study in general: People who had prior anti-PD-1, anti-PD-L1 or anti-CTLA-4 therapy could take part, and under 45% had some. Study outcomes and limitations: A proportion of nonresponders additionally exhibited low normalized T-cell clonal expansion.

The chain uses TRBV7-3 and TRBJ2-7; 8 bases align to TRBD1. The sequencing used CD4+ or CD8+ T cells sorted from blood, collected in a trial of the OX40 agonist ivuxolimab. The origin of this receptor is an adult with an advanced solid tumor such as melanoma, head and neck, liver or kidney cancer. The CDR3 protein is CASSLAGGKNEQYF. The CDR3 DNA reads TGTGCCAGCAGCTTAGCAGGGGGCAAAAACGAGCAGTACTTC.